The rows below give T cell receptor beta chains drawn from one sample of a study of blood T cells in healthy people across ages. One entry per CDR3 protein, called by TCRdb with MiXCR from the 5' RACE reads. The sample includes 600,000 to 850,000 distinct CDR3 sequences, approximately 25% of them seen just once. This sample was shared with a second study, whose subject was T cells of mothers and their children.

Sequences were obtained from blood. These receptors all come from a boy under 18 in good health. Both conserved end residues are part of each CDR3. A D gene is named only where the DNA matches it firmly. Clone size appears in some rows only: once, few, many, or a class for an expanded clone.

few 15 TRBJ1-2 TRBV20-1 . CSARDWMGQDYGYTF TGCAGTGCTAGAGACTGGATGGGGCAGGACTATGGCTACACCTTC
few 13 TRBJ2-1 TRBV7-6 TRBD2 CASGLAEYNEQFF TGTGCCAGCGGGCTAGCGGAATACAATGAGCAGTTCTTC
. 13 TRBJ2-1 TRBV20-1 . CSATRLDYNEQFF TGCAGTGCTACCAGACTAGACTACAATGAGCAGTTCTTC
. 14 TRBJ2-7 TRBV20-1 TRBD2 CSARPGLAGVEQYF TGCAGTGCTAGACCGGGACTAGCGGGAGTCGAGCAGTACTTC
few 15 TRBJ2-7 TRBV20-1 TRBD2 CSATRFRGSLYEQYF TGCAGTGCTACACGTTTTCGCGGGAGTCTCTACGAGCAGTACTTC
. 14 TRBJ1-1 TRBV6-6 . CASSYSQGLTEAFF TGTGCCAGCAGTTACTCGCAGGGTCTCACTGAAGCTTTCTTT
few 12 TRBJ2-1 TRBV6-1 . CASSKIRNEQFF TGTGCCAGCAGTAAAATTAGGAATGAGCAGTTCTTC
few 10 TRBJ2-5 TRBV29-1 . CSFSLQTQYF TGCAGCTTCTCTCTGCAGACCCAGTACTTC
. 13 TRBJ1-2 TRBV12-3/TRBV12-4 . CASSLPGFGGYTF TGTGCCAGCAGTTTACCAGGGTTCGGTGGCTACACCTTC
few 16 TRBJ1-1 TRBV4-3 . CASSQGDSVFDTEAFF TGCGCCAGCAGCCAAGGGGATAGTGTGTTTGACACTGAAGCTTTCTTT
. 14 TRBJ2-3 TRBV7-7 . CASSSHSQADTQYF TGTGCTAGCAGCTCCCACTCCCAAGCAGATACGCAGTATTTT
. 16 TRBJ2-5 TRBV15 . CATSTVRSFFQETQYF TGTGCCACCAGCACCGTCAGGAGTTTCTTCCAAGAGACCCAGTACTTC
few 14 TRBJ2-1 TRBV10-3 TRBD1 CAISPGQGHNEQFF TGTGCCATCAGTCCCGGACAGGGCCACAATGAGCAGTTCTTC
many 14 TRBJ1-2 TRBV27 . CASSLRGVNYGYTF TGTGCCAGCAGTTTAAGGGGTGTGAATTATGGCTACACCTTC
few 13 TRBJ1-1 TRBV5-4 TRBD1 CASSVGTVGVAFF TGTGCCAGCAGCGTAGGGACAGTCGGAGTAGCTTTCTTT
few 15 TRBJ2-1 TRBV19 . CASSLGSHGGLEQFF TGTGCCAGTAGTCTAGGATCGCATGGGGGTCTCGAGCAGTTCTTC
few 17 TRBJ2-7 TRBV7-3 TRBD2 CASSLSSGVSGGDEQYF TGTGCCAGCAGCTTATCTAGCGGGGTTTCCGGGGGGGACGAGCAGTACTTC
. 15 TRBJ2-1 TRBV28 TRBD1 CASRAGTGWYNEQFF TGTGCCAGCAGGGCGGGGACAGGGTGGTACAATGAGCAGTTCTTC
. 15 TRBJ1-1 TRBV4-3 TRBD1 CASSQEGRGRTEAFF TGCGCCAGCAGCCAAGAAGGAAGGGGGCGAACTGAAGCTTTCTTT
. 11 TRBJ2-1 TRBV14 . CASSVERKQFF TGTGCCAGCAGCGTTGAAAGGAAGCAGTTCTTC
. 14 TRBJ2-7 TRBV7-9 . CASSLRSVFDEQYF TGTGCCAGCAGCTTACGATCTGTATTCGACGAGCAGTACTTC
. 20 TRBJ2-3 TRBV20-1 TRBD2 CSARDLGGLAGTPFPDTQYF TGCAGTGCTAGAGATTTGGGGGGACTAGCGGGGACTCCCTTCCCAGATACGCAGTATTTT
. 13 TRBJ2-7 TRBV29-1 . CSVEGDPHYEQYF TGCAGCGTTGAAGGGGACCCTCACTACGAGCAGTACTTC
. 16 TRBJ2-7 TRBV4-2 TRBD1 CASSPPGQGTPYEQYF TGTGCCAGCAGCCCTCCAGGACAGGGGACCCCCTACGAGCAGTACTTC